The next 11 T cell receptor beta chains were all read from a single sample in a study of control samples from healthy donors and cancer patients. Sequencing used immunoSEQ multiplex PCR; TCRdb keeps in-frame clones, though not all of them. This sample has around 99,000 clones, with roughly 90% found just once. The sample taken for sequencing was blood. These receptors were obtained from a woman aged 50 to 60 in good health.

The chain joins TRBV5-1 to TRBJ2-4; 9 nucleotides agree with TRBD2. V lost 3 bases and J lost 1; bases outside the gene matches: 11. Looked up from germline, CDR1 is SGHRS and CDR2 is YFSETQ. The CDR3 extends over 18 amino acids. The CDR3 DNA is TGCGCCAGCAGCTCAGCTAGCGGGGAGGTTCGGGCCAAAAACATTCAGTACTTC. Translating gives CASSSASGEVRAKNIQYF.

This clone was observed a single time. CDR3 protein: CASSTIQGANPYEQYF. CDR3 nucleotide sequence: TGTGCCAGCAGCACCATACAGGGGGCGAATCCCTACGAGCAGTACTTC. The chain couples TRBV7-9 to TRBJ2-7; 9 bases are shared with TRBD1. The CDR3 has 16 residues. The germline V gene encodes CDR1 SEHNR and CDR2 FQNEAQ (reference sequence). The V gene end was trimmed by 5 bases and the J gene end by 2 bases; junction bases not matched to a gene: 10.

The CDR3 protein is CASRSPGGESPGANVLTF. The CDR3 bases are TGTGCCAGCAGATCCCCGGGCGGGGAATCGCCCGGGGCCAACGTCCTGACTTTC. J is TRBJ2-6 and V is TRBV7-6; tentatively, D is TRBD2 (6 bases). This CDR3 comprises 18 residues. CDR1 is SGHVS and CDR2 is FNYEAQ in the germline V gene. V gave up 6 bases and J gave up 4 bases, with 22 bases separating them.

The rearrangement links TRBV7-2 to TRBJ1-2; D remains unclear. Germline CDR1 reads SGHTA; CDR2 reads FQGNSA. CDR3 length: 12 residues. V dropped 5 bases and J dropped 6 bases, with 10 bases sitting between them. This CDR3 is CASSPNKHGYTF. CDR3 coding DNA: TGTGCCAGCAGCCCGAATAAACATGGCTACACCTTC.

The chain uses TRBV6-2 or TRBV6-3 and TRBJ1-5, with 7 bases that match TRBD1. CDR1 and CDR2 from the germline V gene are MNHEY and SVGEGT. V trimming: 6 bases; J trimming: 0 bases; junction bases outside the gene matches: 14. CDR3 length: 18 residues. This CDR3 reads CASSRRPGDRYSNQPQHF. The CDR3 coding sequence is TGTGCCAGCAGCCGGAGGCCGGGGGACAGATATAGCAATCAGCCCCAGCATTTT.

Only one count was recorded for this clone. The chain uses TRBV18 and TRBJ1-3, with D unclear. The ends were cut back, 10 bases at V and 6 bases at J, with 19 bases in the middle. This CDR3 is built from 14 residues. CDR1 and CDR2 from the germline V gene are KGHSH and LQKENI. CDR3 region: CATRPRSSENTIYF. The CDR3, as DNA: TGTGCCACCCGACCCAGGTCTTCGGAAAACACCATATATTTT.

The genes are TRBV7-9 and TRBJ2-5; perhaps TRBD2 as D (6 bases). This CDR3 is 13 amino acids long. Germline CDR1 SEHNR, CDR2 FQNEAQ (reference sequence). With 6 bases removed from V and 4 bases from J, the gap between germline ends came to 12 bases. The CDR3 reads CASRWRGGETQYF. CDR3 in DNA: TGTGCCAGCAGGTGGCGGGGTGGAGAGACCCAGTACTTC. Complete variable domain (other parts from reference TRBV7-9 and TRBJ2-5): DTGVSQNPRHKITKRGQNVTFRCDPISEHNRLYWYRQTLGQGPEFLTYFQNEAQLEKSRLLSDRFSAERPKGSFSTLEIQRTEQGDSAMYLCASRWRGGETQYFGPGTRLLVL.

The chain uses TRBV6-5 and TRBJ2-5; D is ambiguous. V lost 6 bases to trimming and J lost 4 bases, with 12 bases between them. This CDR3 has 13 residues. Germline values: CDR1 MNHEY, CDR2 SVGAGI. The CDR3 loop reads CASSDTPRETQYF. The CDR3, as DNA: TGTGCCAGCAGCGACACCCCACGAGAGACCCAGTACTTC.

The V call is TRBV9, the J call TRBJ1-1; no definite D call. The germline gives CDR1 SGDLS, CDR2 YYNGEE. The CDR3 consists of 15 residues. The V gene lost 0 bases and the J gene lost 0 bases, with 9 bases spanning the gap. This CDR3 is CASSVGSLMNTEAFF. The CDR3 region has the DNA TGTGCCAGCAGCGTAGGTTCTCTTATGAACACTGAAGCTTTCTTT.

The genes are TRBV6-2 or TRBV6-3 and TRBJ2-7; 8 bases align to TRBD2. There are 15 residues in the CDR3. Trimming at V came to 4 bases and at J to 3 bases, leaving 8 bases not matched to a gene. Per germline, CDR1 MNHEY and CDR2 SVGEGT. The CDR3 spells CASSWPRTSSYEQYV. The CDR3 region has the DNA TGTGCCAGCAGTTGGCCCAGGACTAGCAGCTACGAGCAGTACGTC.

This clone was observed a single time. This chain's CDR3 is CASSKGKPETQYF. The CDR3, as DNA: TGTGCCAGCAGCAAAGGGAAGCCGGAGACCCAGTACTTC. This chain uses TRBV21-1 with TRBJ2-5. TRBV21-1 is a pseudogene. There are 13 residues in the CDR3.